Described below is a single T cell receptor (beta chain) sequence and its context. Antigen: not known. TCRdb processed the 5' RACE reads anew with MiXCR; each CDR3 protein has one entry. This sample has roughly 400,000 distinct CDR3 sequences, with 24% found just once. These data originate in a study of T-cell memory formation after mild COVID-19. About the study: TCR clusters mostly belonged to single donors. Regarding the study as a whole: Day 15 to 85 contractors were CD4/CD8 balanced; later expanders leaned CD4+. The CD4+ clones that contracted clustered mainly within CM and EM, and the CD8+ clones concentrated in EMRA.

V was cut by 0 bases and J by 1 base, with 3 bases left in between. Germline CDR1 is ENHRY and CDR2 is SYGVKD. The CDR3 sequence is 13 residues long. This chain uses TRBV10-3 with TRBJ2-5; no clear D gene. Material for sequencing was PBMCs or a T cell subset sorted from them (not recorded which). This receptor was identified in an adult woman who had mild COVID-19 (a few samples of this study predate the infection). Cell type and time point are not known. DNA for the CDR3: TGTGCCATCAGTGAGTCGCTCCAAGAGACCCAGTACTTC. Its translation: CAISESLQETQYF.